Shown below are 9 T cell receptor beta chains from a single sample sequenced in a study of a mutant IDH1 vaccine in newly diagnosed glioma. Time point: week 47, end of study. Every vaccination contained 300 ug of the mutant IDH1 20-mer peptide and was paired with topical imiquimod. What these receptors recognize is not known. Clones were read by immunoSEQ multiplex PCR, and TCRdb kept only the in-frame ones, dropping some. The sample holds tens of thousands of clones, 65% to 85% seen once. The sequences come from PBMCs, collected from a glioma patient whose treatment included an IDH1 peptide vaccine. Source of these receptors: a woman under 40 with glioma. Some clones in this sample may be carry-over from other donors' samples.

This clone was counted once. The chain recombines TRBV28 with TRBJ1-5, with a tentative D call TRBD1 (6 bases). The length of the CDR3 is 17 residues. The germline V gene has CDR1 MDHEN and CDR2 SYDVKM. Deletions cut 4 bases from V and 0 bases from J, with 16 bases between. This chain's CDR3 is CASSSPGGGNSNQPQHF. In DNA form, the CDR3 reads TGTGCCAGCAGTTCTCCCGGAGGGGGGAATAGCAATCAGCCCCAGCATTTT.

The J gene is TRBJ2-7, the V gene TRBV6-6; D ambiguous. The CDR3 totals 12 residues. Germline lookup yields CDR1 MNHNY and CDR2 SVGAGI (reference sequence). V gave up 6 bases and J gave up 7 bases, with 13 bases separating them. The chain's CDR3 is CASSTSVEEQYF. The CDR3 DNA reads as TGTGCCAGCAGCACCTCCGTGGAAGAGCAGTACTTC.

This clone came up once. The V and J genes are TRBV14 and TRBJ2-7, with D perhaps being TRBD1 or TRBD2 (5 bases each). V lost 4 bases, J lost 3 bases, and 16 bases lay in between. This CDR3 region has 15 residues. CDR1 SGHDN and CDR2 FVKESK come from the germline V gene. CDR3 in amino acids: CASSPGRWDGYEQYF. The CDR3 coding sequence is TGTGCCAGCAGCCCCGGAAGATGGGACGGCTACGAGCAGTACTTC.

The genes are TRBV19 and TRBJ1-2, with 8 bases that match TRBD1. Trimming cost V 7 bases and J 0 bases; bases outside gene matches: 4. Germline assignment: CDR1 LNHDA and CDR2 SQIVND (reference sequence). The CDR3 runs 14 residues. This CDR3 reads CASTGQGTNYGYTF. The CDR3 DNA reads TGTGCCAGTACTGGACAGGGTACTAACTATGGCTACACCTTC. The full variable domain, in which reference TRBV19 and TRBJ1-2 provide the parts outside the CDR3, is DGGITQSPKYLFRKEGQNVTLSCEQNLNHDAMYWYRQDPGQGLRLIYYSQIVNDFQKGDIAEGYSVSREKKESFPLTVTSAQKNPTAFYLCASTGQGTNYGYTFGSGTRLTVV.

This chain joins TRBV6-1 and TRBJ1-4; unclear D gene. Trimming left V 1 base short and J 8 bases short, with 8 bases between. The germline gives CDR1 MNHNS, CDR2 SASEGT. The CDR3 runs 13 residues. The DNA of the CDR3 is TGTGCCAGCAGTGAAGGCGTCAGAGAAAAACTGTTTTTT. Translation: CASSEGVREKLFF.

The rearrangement links TRBV4-1 to TRBJ1-5; 8 nucleotides line up with TRBD1. Germline CDR1 is MGHRA and CDR2 is YSYEKL. The CDR3 has 14 residues. V trimming: 0 bases; J trimming: 5 bases; junction bases outside the gene matches: 0. The CDR3 sequence is CASSQETGDQPQHF. CDR3 sequence (DNA): TGCGCCAGCAGCCAAGAGACAGGGGATCAGCCCCAGCATTTT.

V gene TRBV6-6 combines with J gene TRBJ2-7; TRBD1 is a possible D gene (6 bases). Trimming shortened V by 6 bases and J by 7 bases, and 19 bases separated the two germline ends. This CDR3 contains 14 residues. Germline CDR1 is MNHNY and CDR2 is SVGAGI (reference sequence). The CDR3 DNA sequence: TGTGCCAGCAGGCCCGACAGGCCCAGGTGGGAGCAGTACTTC. Protein product: CASRPDRPRWEQYF.

The rearrangement links TRBV4-1 to TRBJ1-2; D remains unclear. Germline V gene lookup returns CDR1 MGHRA and CDR2 YSYEKL. V dropped 0 bases and J dropped 4 bases, with 15 bases sitting between them. This CDR3 spans 16 amino acids. As DNA, the CDR3 is TGCGCCAGCAGCCAAGATACCTGGGTACGGGCCTATGGCTACACCTTC. Protein product: CASSQDTWVRAYGYTF.

The chain recombines TRBV2 with TRBJ2-1; a possible D gene is TRBD2 (5 bases). The CDR3 contains 12 residues. Trimming stripped 6 bases from V and 10 bases from J, with 13 bases between. The germline V gene encodes CDR1 SNHLY and CDR2 FYNNEI. The CDR3 sequence is CASRVTSPEQFF. The CDR3 bases are TGTGCCAGCAGGGTAACTAGTCCCGAGCAGTTCTTC.